The 17 T cell receptor beta chains reported below all come from one sample, sequenced in a study of control samples from healthy donors and cancer patients. Some clones are missing from TCRdb's copy, which holds only in-frame ones; the method was immunoSEQ multiplex PCR. The sample holds some 89,000 clones, more than 70% seen once. Sample: blood. The source is a woman aged 40 to 49 in good health.

This sequence joins TRBV19 and TRBJ1-6; tentatively, D is TRBD1 (6 bases). V lost 5 bases, J lost 7 bases, and 12 bases lay in between. Germline V gene sequence: CDR1 LNHDA, CDR2 SQIVND (reference sequence). This CDR3 has 14 amino acids. CDR3 DNA sequence: TGTGCCAGTAGTCGTGGGGGGCGGAATTCACCCCTCCACTTT. Translation: CASSRGGRNSPLHF.

The chain has TRBV2 and TRBJ1-5; 11 bases match TRBD1. After removal of 8 bases from V and 6 bases from J, the junction contained 6 bases not matched to a gene. This CDR3 is built from 14 residues. The germline V gene has CDR1 SNHLY and CDR2 FYNNEI. The CDR3 reads CASEVGQGGQPQHF. The CDR3 DNA follows: TGTGCCAGCGAGGTGGGACAGGGGGGTCAGCCCCAGCATTTT.

Only one count was recorded for this clone. This sequence joins TRBV6-5 and TRBJ1-2, with D perhaps matching TRBD1 (6 bases). Per the germline V gene, CDR1 is MNHEY and CDR2 is SVGAGI. The CDR3 contains 14 residues. Trimming pared 7 bases from V and 5 bases from J, leaving 17 bases between. CDR3: CASTLGGRAYGYTF. CDR3 bases: TGTGCCAGCACACTCGGGGGCAGAGCTTATGGCTACACCTTC.

The chain recombines TRBV20-1 with TRBJ1-5; tentative D call: TRBD1 (6 bases). The V end lost 3 bases, the J end lost 7 bases, and 13 bases lay between the germline ends. This CDR3 is built from 13 residues. Looked up from germline, CDR1 is DFQATT and CDR2 is SNEGSKA (reference sequence). The CDR3 DNA sequence: TGCAGTGCTAGTTATGGGGGGGGCCAGCCCCAGCATTTT. Amino acids: CSASYGGGQPQHF.

The genes are TRBV7-9 and TRBJ2-2, with no clear D. V dropped 3 bases and J dropped 6 bases, with 8 bases sitting between them. CDR3 length: 13 residues. Germline CDR1 reads SEHNR; CDR2 reads FQNEAQ (reference sequence). CDR3 in amino acids: CASSFDGAGELFF. In DNA form, the CDR3 reads TGTGCCAGCAGCTTCGATGGAGCCGGGGAGCTGTTTTTT. The variable domain in full, with the rest retrieved from reference TRBV7-9 and TRBJ2-2, is DTGVSQNPRHKITKRGQNVTFRCDPISEHNRLYWYRQTLGQGPEFLTYFQNEAQLEKSRLLSDRFSAERPKGSFSTLEIQRTEQGDSAMYLCASSFDGAGELFFGEGSRLTVL.

This clone has a single count. The chain recombines TRBV7-9 with TRBJ2-5; D remains unclear. The CDR3 consists of 11 residues. Germline V gene data show CDR1 as SEHNR and CDR2 as FQNEAQ (reference sequence). V was trimmed by 4 bases and J by 8 bases, leaving 8 bases between them. CDR3 nucleotides: TGTGCCAGCAGCTCGCTTGAAACCCAGTACTTC. This translates into CASSSLETQYF.

The rearrangement links TRBV10-3 to TRBJ2-1; D is ambiguous. CDR1 and CDR2 (germline): ENHRY, SYGVKD. V was clipped by 3 bases and J by 9 bases, with 9 bases between them. The CDR3 length is 12 residues. CDR3 sequence reads: CAISDQPLEQFF. The CDR3 nucleotides are TGTGCCATCAGTGACCAGCCTCTTGAGCAGTTCTTC.

The V call is TRBV6-2 or TRBV6-3, the J call TRBJ2-3, with unresolved D. V lost 4 bases, J lost 0 bases, and 8 bases lay in between. The CDR3 length is 14 residues. Germline V CDR1 and CDR2: MNHEY, SVGEGT. The CDR3 sequence: CASSLDLSTDTQYF. CDR3 DNA sequence: TGTGCCAGCAGTTTGGACCTTAGCACAGATACGCAGTATTTT.

This sequence joins TRBV19 and TRBJ1-2; TRBD1 aligns across 7 bases. CDR3 length equals 13 residues. The J segment lost 7 bases and the V segment lost 5 bases, leaving 7 bases of the junction unmatched. Germline loops: CDR1 LNHDA, CDR2 SQIVND (reference sequence). CDR3 in DNA: TGTGCCAGTAGTGCCCGACAGGGACGTGGCTACACCTTC. Translating gives CASSARQGRGYTF. Supplemented by reference TRBV19 and TRBJ1-2, the full variable domain reads DGGITQSPKYLFRKEGQNVTLSCEQNLNHDAMYWYRQDPGQGLRLIYYSQIVNDFQKGDIAEGYSVSREKKESFPLTVTSAQKNPTAFYLCASSARQGRGYTFGSGTRLTVV.

This rearrangement joins TRBV4-1 to TRBJ2-1; the match to TRBD1 covers 12 bases. Germline V gene data show CDR1 as MGHRA and CDR2 as YSYEKL. The J segment lost 8 bases and the V segment lost 2 bases, leaving 10 bases of the junction unmatched. The CDR3 covers 17 residues. This CDR3 is CASSQTSGTGGLDEQFF. The DNA for the CDR3 is TGCGCCAGCAGCCAAACCAGCGGGACAGGGGGCCTCGATGAGCAGTTCTTC.

The chain couples TRBV5-1 to TRBJ2-7; no clear D gene. This CDR3 region has 15 residues. Looked up from germline, CDR1 is SGHRS and CDR2 is YFSETQ. V lost 4 bases, J lost 9 bases, and 23 bases lay in between. For the CDR3, the DNA is TGCGCCAGCAGCAATCCCGACGCTCCTAATTTCGGGCAGTACTTC. As protein: CASSNPDAPNFGQYF.

This clone was recorded once. This sequence joins TRBV24-1 and TRBJ2-1; 12 nucleotides line up with TRBD1. The J segment lost 6 bases and the V segment lost 9 bases, leaving 20 bases of the junction unmatched. The V gene's germline CDR1 is KGHDR and CDR2 SFDVKD. The CDR3 has 19 residues. CDR3 nucleotide sequence: TGTGCCACCTCTTTAACCCCGGGACAGGGGGCTACGGGGAGCAATGAGCAGTTCTTC. Translation: CATSLTPGQGATGSNEQFF.

As DNA, the CDR3 is TGCGCCAGCAGCCCTTATGACAGGGGGCTTGACACCGGGGAGCTGTTTTTT. This gives the protein CASSPYDRGLDTGELFF. V usage is TRBV4-3 and J usage is TRBJ2-2, with TRBD1 matching 10 bases. Germline CDR1 and CDR2: LGHNA and YSLEER. The CDR3 is 17 residues long. The J segment lost 3 bases and the V segment lost 4 bases, leaving 8 bases of the junction unmatched.

The V and J genes are TRBV30 and TRBJ1-3, with a possible D match to TRBD1 (5 bases). This CDR3 region has 13 residues. Germline-derived CDR1 and CDR2 are GTSNPN and SVGIG (reference sequence). The ends were cut back, 2 bases at V and 0 bases at J, with 5 bases in the middle. CDR3: CAWSQGSGNTIYF. The CDR3 DNA reads TGTGCCTGGAGTCAGGGCTCTGGAAACACCATATATTTT.

A few counts support this clone. The rearrangement joins TRBV20-1 to TRBJ2-7; D call uncertain. Germline V gene data show CDR1 as DFQATT and CDR2 as SNEGSKA (reference sequence). Trimming cost V 3 bases and J 3 bases, with 9 bases left between them. The CDR3 totals 12 residues. The CDR3 DNA sequence: TGCAGTGCTAGTCCGGGTTACTACGAGCAGTACTTC. It codes for CSASPGYYEQYF.

About this clone itself: An end of the junction does not agree with germline; a read error may underlie this. Other DNA sequences in this specimen translate into the identical CDR3. The gene calls are TRBV6-1 and TRBJ2-7; unclear D gene. Per the germline V gene, CDR1 is MNHNS and CDR2 is SASEGT. The CDR3 spans 14 residues. The CDR3 sequence is CASSEFGDFYEQYF. CDR3 in DNA: TGCGCCAGCAGTGAATTTGGGGATTTCTACGAGCAGTACTTC.

The rearrangement uses TRBV30 and TRBJ2-7, with TRBD1 as a possible D gene (6 bases). V lost 0 bases to trimming and J lost 7 bases, with 13 bases between them. The CDR3 sequence is 13 residues long. CDR1 is GTSNPN, CDR2 SVGIG, per germline (reference sequence). CDR3 sequence: CAWSVQTGGEQYF. Written as DNA, the CDR3 is TGTGCCTGGAGTGTACAGACAGGTGGTGAGCAGTACTTC.